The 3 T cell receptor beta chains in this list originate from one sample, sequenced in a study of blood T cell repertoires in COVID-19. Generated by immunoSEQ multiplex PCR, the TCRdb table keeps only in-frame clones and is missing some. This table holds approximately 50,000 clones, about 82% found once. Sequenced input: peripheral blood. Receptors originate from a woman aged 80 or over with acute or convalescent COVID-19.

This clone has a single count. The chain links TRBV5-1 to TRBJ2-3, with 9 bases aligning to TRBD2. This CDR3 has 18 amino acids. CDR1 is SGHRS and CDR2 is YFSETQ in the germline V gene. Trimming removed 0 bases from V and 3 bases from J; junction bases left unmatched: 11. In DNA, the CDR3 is TGCGCCAGCAGCTTGGGTTACGTTGGGACTAGCAGAACAGATACGCAGTATTTT. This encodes CASSLGYVGTSRTDTQYF.

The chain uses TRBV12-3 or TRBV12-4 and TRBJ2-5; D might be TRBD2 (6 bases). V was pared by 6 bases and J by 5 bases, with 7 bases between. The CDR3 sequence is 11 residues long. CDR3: CASRGRETQYF. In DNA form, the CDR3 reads TGTGCCAGCAGGGGGAGGGAGACCCAGTACTTC.

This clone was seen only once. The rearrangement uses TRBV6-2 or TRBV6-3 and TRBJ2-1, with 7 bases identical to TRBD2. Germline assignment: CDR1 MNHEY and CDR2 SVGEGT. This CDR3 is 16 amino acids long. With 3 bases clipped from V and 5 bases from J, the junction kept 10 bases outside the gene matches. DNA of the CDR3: TGTGCCAGCAGTTATCTAGCGGAGGGGAGAGACAATGAGCAGTTCTTC. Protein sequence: CASSYLAEGRDNEQFF.